The 25 T cell receptor beta chains below come from one sample, sequenced in a study of OX40 agonist ivuxolimab in advanced cancers. Method: immunoSEQ multiplex PCR; TCRdb's copy keeps in-frame clones and lacks some. The sample records about 72,000 clones, about 90% being singletons. The sequencing here drew on CD4+ or CD8+ T cells sorted from blood, taken in a trial of the OX40 agonist ivuxolimab. Receptor source: an adult with an advanced solid tumor such as melanoma, head and neck, liver or kidney cancer.

The chain links TRBV18 to TRBJ2-2; TRBD2 aligns across 7 bases. V lost 6 bases to trimming and J lost 0 bases; unmatched junction nucleotides: 7. This CDR3 spans 16 amino acids. Germline V gene lookup returns CDR1 KGHSH and CDR2 LQKENI. CDR3 nucleotides: TGTGCCAGCTCCCCTCAAGGGAGGGCGAACACCGGGGAGCTGTTTTTT. Translated: CASSPQGRANTGELFF. The whole variable domain, remainder taken from reference TRBV18 and TRBJ2-2, is NAGVMQNPRHLVRRRGQEARLRCSPMKGHSHVYWYRQLPEEGLKFMVYLQKENIIDESGMPKERFSAEFPKEGPSILRIQQVVRGDSAAYFCASSPQGRANTGELFFGEGSRLTVL.

On this clone itself: Sequence at one end of the junction differs from germline and may be a read error. This chain connects TRBV28 to TRBJ2-7, with 15 bases aligning to TRBD2. Germline V gives CDR1 MDHEN, CDR2 SYDVKM. The CDR3 runs to 16 residues. The CDR3 loop reads CASSFGTSGRSYERNF. The DNA for the CDR3 is TGTGCCAGCAGTTTCGGGACTAGCGGGAGGTCCTACGAGCGAAACTTC.

The CDR3 DNA reads TGTGCCTGGAGTCCCCGCCTTGACAGGGTCAACACTGAAGCTTTCTTT. This codes for CAWSPRLDRVNTEAFF. This chain connects TRBV30 to TRBJ1-1; 7 positions agree with TRBD1. Germline loops: CDR1 GTSNPN, CDR2 SVGIG (reference sequence). V gave up 2 bases and J gave up 2 bases; unmatched junction bases: 11. This CDR3 is 16 amino acids long.

The chain couples TRBV5-4 to TRBJ2-7, with 10 bases identical to TRBD2. The CDR3 is 14 amino acids. CDR1 is SGHNT and CDR2 is YYREEE in the germline V gene (reference sequence). J was trimmed by 4 bases and V by 4 bases; bases with no gene match: 5. The CDR3 spells CASSQREGRYEQYF. The CDR3 nucleotides read TGTGCCAGCAGCCAGCGGGAGGGCCGTTACGAGCAGTACTTC.

The chain uses TRBV6-5 and TRBJ1-2; the D gene is possibly TRBD1 (6 bases). Trimming took 6 bases from V and 4 from J, leaving 12 bases between them. This CDR3 is 13 amino acids long. Germline-derived CDR1 and CDR2 are MNHEY and SVGAGI. The CDR3 loop reads CASRVQGSYGYTF. The CDR3 DNA sequence: TGTGCCAGCAGGGTGCAGGGGTCCTATGGCTACACCTTC.

This chain connects TRBV18 to TRBJ1-1; D gene ambiguous. This CDR3 contains 17 residues. Trimming cost V 0 bases and J 0 bases, with 14 bases left between them. Germline CDR1 KGHSH, CDR2 LQKENI. DNA of the CDR3: TGTGCCAGCTCACCACCAGGCGTGGGAGCGATGAACACTGAAGCTTTCTTT. It specifies CASSPPGVGAMNTEAFF. The whole variable domain, filled in from reference TRBV18 and TRBJ1-1, reads NAGVMQNPRHLVRRRGQEARLRCSPMKGHSHVYWYRQLPEEGLKFMVYLQKENIIDESGMPKERFSAEFPKEGPSILRIQQVVRGDSAAYFCASSPPGVGAMNTEAFFGQGTRLTVV.

V gene TRBV7-8 combines with J gene TRBJ1-5, with a tentative D call TRBD1 (6 bases). The germline CDR1 and CDR2 sequences are SGHVS and FQNEAQ. V lost 1 base, J lost 6 bases, and 19 bases lay in between. CDR3 size: 17 residues. The chain's CDR3 is CASSLDIWGGHSQPQHF. CDR3 in DNA: TGTGCCAGCAGCTTAGACATTTGGGGGGGGCATAGTCAGCCCCAGCATTTT.

The J gene is TRBJ1-1, the V gene TRBV30, with 7 bases lining up with TRBD1. The CDR3 consists of 12 residues. J lost 1 base, V lost 5 bases, and 1 base had no gene match. CDR1 and CDR2 (germline): GTSNPN, SVGIG (reference sequence). This CDR3 reads CAWDRANTEAFF. The CDR3 region has the DNA TGTGCCTGGGACAGGGCGAACACTGAAGCTTTCTTT.

The rearrangement uses TRBV28 and TRBJ1-2, with D uncertain. Per germline, CDR1 MDHEN and CDR2 SYDVKM. The germline V and J ends were trimmed by 3 bases and 2 bases, with 7 bases remaining between them. The CDR3 runs 13 residues. The CDR3 coding sequence is TGTGCCAGCAGTTTCGTGGGGAACTATGGCTACACCTTC. Translating gives CASSFVGNYGYTF.

V usage is TRBV28 and J usage is TRBJ2-7; 7 nucleotides align to TRBD1. The CDR3 loop spans 16 amino acids. The germline CDR1 and CDR2 sequences are MDHEN and SYDVKM. J was trimmed by 0 bases and V by 6 bases; bases with no gene match: 11. The DNA of the CDR3 is TGTGCCAGCAGGCTCACCCTACAGGGGAACTCCTACGAGCAGTACTTC. Translation: CASRLTLQGNSYEQYF.

The chain joins TRBV5-8 to TRBJ1-1; 8 bases fit TRBD1. Germline CDR1 and CDR2: SGHTS and YDEGEE. The V gene end was trimmed by 1 base and the J gene end by 1 base; junction bases not matched to a gene: 18. The CDR3 is made up of 20 amino acids. The CDR3 loop reads CASSLYWWRGQDLRNTEAFF. CDR3 nucleotides: TGTGCCAGCAGCTTGTATTGGTGGCGGGGACAGGACCTCCGGAACACTGAAGCTTTCTTT.

Concerning this clone itself: Germline is not matched at one junction end, which may reflect a read error. The CDR3 loop reads CTSSVVPGAEQYF. The CDR3 coding sequence is TGTACCAGCAGCGTAGTCCCGGGGGCCGAGCAGTACTTC. The J gene is TRBJ2-7, the V gene TRBV9; either TRBD1 or TRBD2 may fit D (6 bases each). Germline values: CDR1 SGDLS, CDR2 YYNGEE. CDR3 length: 13 residues.

Here the CDR3 reads CASSYGTVSYEQYF. As DNA, the CDR3 is TGTGCCAGCAGTTATGGGACAGTCTCCTACGAGCAGTACTTC. This chain connects TRBV28 to TRBJ2-7, with TRBD1 matching over 7 bases. This CDR3 is 14 amino acids long. Germline CDR1 reads MDHEN; CDR2 reads SYDVKM. J was trimmed by 0 bases and V by 4 bases; bases with no gene match: 3.

In this sample, this clone turned up a few times. The CDR3 nucleotides are TGTGCCACCAGCAGAGCTCGGACTAGCGATGGTGTTGAGCAGTTCTTC. Translating it yields CATSRARTSDGVEQFF. The chain carries TRBV15 and TRBJ2-1; 9 nucleotides match TRBD2. CDR3 length: 16 residues. Germline lookup yields CDR1 LNHNV and CDR2 YYDKDF (reference sequence). The V segment lost 1 base and the J segment 9 bases; nucleotides outside the gene matches: 10.

The chain combines TRBV30 with TRBJ2-5; D is unresolved. CDR1 and CDR2 (germline): GTSNPN, SVGIG (reference sequence). V was cut by 5 bases and J by 4 bases, with 8 bases left in between. This CDR3 is built from 11 residues. The CDR3 protein is CAWSTGETQYF. CDR3 nucleotides: TGTGCCTGGTCTACGGGAGAGACCCAGTACTTC.

The V call is TRBV7-2, the J call TRBJ1-2; 9 bases align to TRBD1. The germline CDR1 and CDR2 sequences are SGHTA and FQGNSA. V trimming: 4 bases; J trimming: 10 bases; junction bases outside the gene matches: 13. The CDR3 is made up of 15 amino acids. Here the CDR3 DNA reads TGTGCCAGCAGCTACGACCCGGGACAGGGACTCCTCTACACCTTC. The encoded protein is CASSYDPGQGLLYTF.

This clone was counted only a few times. The rearrangement joins TRBV5-6 to TRBJ1-4, with 8 bases matching TRBD1. J lost 0 bases, V lost 4 bases, and 8 bases had no gene match. Germline-derived CDR1 and CDR2 are SGHDT and YYEEEE. This CDR3 spans 17 amino acids. In nucleotides, the CDR3 is TGTGCCAGCAGCAACCGGGACAGGCATGCAACTAATGAAAAACTGTTTTTT. Residues: CASSNRDRHATNEKLFF.

This chain links TRBV28 with TRBJ2-7, with 7 nucleotides matching TRBD1. This CDR3 is 15 amino acids long. Trimming at V came to 6 bases and at J to 0 bases, leaving 8 bases not matched to a gene. Germline values: CDR1 MDHEN, CDR2 SYDVKM. CDR3 amino acids: CASRGGQASSYEQYF. The CDR3 DNA sequence: TGTGCCAGCAGAGGTGGACAGGCGAGCTCCTACGAGCAGTACTTC.

The rearrangement links TRBV6-6 to TRBJ2-7; 12 nucleotides agree with TRBD2. In germline, CDR1 is MNHNY, CDR2 SVGAGI (reference sequence). The CDR3 has 15 residues. Trimming cost V 6 bases and J 3 bases; bases outside gene matches: 6. The CDR3 loop is CASRAGLAGSYEQYF. CDR3 DNA: TGTGCCAGCAGAGCCGGACTAGCGGGAAGCTACGAGCAGTACTTC.

This chain uses TRBV19 with TRBJ2-3; D perhaps matches TRBD2 (5 bases). Trimming stripped 0 bases from V and 0 bases from J, with 10 bases between. CDR3 length: 16 residues. The V gene's germline CDR1 is LNHDA and CDR2 SQIVND (reference sequence). The CDR3 region has the DNA TGTGCCAGTAGTATAGATCATCCGGGGAGCACAGATACGCAGTATTTT. As protein: CASSIDHPGSTDTQYF.

This chain uses TRBV7-2 with TRBJ1-3, with D perhaps TRBD1 (5 bases). V lost 7 bases to trimming and J lost 4 bases, with 11 bases between them. CDR1 and CDR2 (germline): SGHTA, FQGNSA. This CDR3 contains 13 residues. Here the CDR3 DNA reads TGTGCCAGCACCGGGGGATACGGAAACACCATATATTTT. This sequence encodes CASTGGYGNTIYF.

The genes are TRBV5-4 and TRBJ2-7, with 10 bases that match TRBD2. V was pared by 4 bases and J by 3 bases, with 7 bases of the junction left unmatched. The CDR3 length is 15 residues. Germline-derived CDR1 and CDR2 are SGHNT and YYREEE (reference sequence). The CDR3 is CASSDRVAGGYEQYF. The CDR3 nucleotides read TGTGCCAGCAGCGACCGAGTAGCGGGAGGCTACGAGCAGTACTTC.

This chain uses TRBV28 with TRBJ2-3; unclear D gene. Trimming removed 6 bases at V and 5 bases at J, with 9 bases between. Germline CDR1 MDHEN, CDR2 SYDVKM. The CDR3 is 12 residues long. The CDR3, as DNA: TGTGCCAGCAGAGACCAGATAGATACGCAGTATTTT. Protein sequence: CASRDQIDTQYF.

CDR3 protein: CASRGAFSSTDTQYF. The DNA of the CDR3 is TGCGCCAGCAGGGGGGCATTTTCTAGCACAGATACGCAGTATTTT. This sequence joins TRBV5-1 and TRBJ2-3; possible D gene TRBD1, 6 bases. Deletions cut 5 bases from V and 0 bases from J, with 13 bases between. The CDR3 sequence is 15 residues long. Germline V gene lookup returns CDR1 SGHRS and CDR2 YFSETQ.

The rearrangement links TRBV6-5 to TRBJ1-5; D is possibly TRBD1 (5 bases). The CDR3 has 14 residues. The germline gives CDR1 MNHEY, CDR2 SVGAGI. Trimming took off 5 bases at V and 5 bases at J, with 13 bases between the two ends. The chain's CDR3 is CASSESGSDQPQHF. CDR3 bases: TGTGCCAGCAGTGAATCAGGGTCAGATCAGCCCCAGCATTTT.